One and the same sample provided the 14 T cell receptor beta chains below, sequenced in a study of blood T cell repertoires in COVID-19. The data were produced by immunoSEQ multiplex PCR, yet TCRdb's version contains in-frame clones alone and is incomplete. Here the sample spans 250,000 to 300,000 clones, over 85% being singletons. What was sequenced was PBMCs or T cells enriched from blood (not recorded which). These receptors came from a woman aged 50 to 60 who had been exposed to COVID-19.

The rearrangement uses TRBV27 and TRBJ2-1; 9 nucleotides align to TRBD2. The CDR3 loop spans 15 amino acids. Losses at the gene ends were 7 bases for V and 5 bases for J; bases not matched to a gene: 9. Germline V gene data show CDR1 as MNHEY and CDR2 as SMNVEV (reference sequence). The CDR3, as DNA: TGTGCCAGCACCCTGGGGAGCGGGGGGAACAATGAGCAGTTCTTC. Amino acids: CASTLGSGGNNEQFF.

This clone was observed once. The V gene is TRBV28, the J gene TRBJ2-2; 7 bases match TRBD1. The CDR3 runs to 14 residues. Germline trimming cut 6 bases from V and 5 bases from J; bases unmatched to any gene: 6. Germline V gives CDR1 MDHEN, CDR2 SYDVKM. The DNA for the CDR3 is TGTGCCAGCAGCCGCGAGGGGGCTACCGGGGAGCTGTTTTTT. Translating it yields CASSREGATGELFF. The variable domain in full, with the rest retrieved from reference TRBV28 and TRBJ2-2, is DVKVTQSSRYLVKRTGEKVFLECVQDMDHENMFWYRQDPGLGLRLIYFSYDVKMKEKGDIPEGYSVSREKKERFSLILESASTNQTSMYLCASSREGATGELFFGEGSRLTVL.

The chain combines TRBV28 with TRBJ1-1; D possibly corresponds to TRBD1 (6 bases). Germline-derived CDR1 and CDR2 are MDHEN and SYDVKM. This CDR3 contains 14 residues. V lost 2 bases, J lost 3 bases, and 10 bases lay in between. In DNA, the CDR3 is TGTGCCAGCAGTTTAACAGGGAGGGACACTGAAGCTTTCTTT. This sequence encodes CASSLTGRDTEAFF.

This clone was detected once. The V and J genes are TRBV6-5 and TRBJ2-5; D perhaps matches TRBD2 (5 bases). Trimming cost V 5 bases and J 1 base, with 11 bases left between them. Germline V gene sequence: CDR1 MNHEY, CDR2 SVGAGI. This CDR3 is built from 14 residues. The CDR3 nucleotides are TGTGCCAGCAGTAACCCGGGAACCCAAGAGACCCAGTACTTC. This sequence encodes CASSNPGTQETQYF.

The CDR3: CASRAATTETSSGGALGTQYF. In DNA, the CDR3 is TGTGCCAGCAGGGCCGCCACAACTGAGACCTCCAGCGGGGGGGCTTTAGGGACCCAGTACTTC. The chain couples TRBV13 to TRBJ2-5; 10 nucleotides agree with TRBD2. In germline, CDR1 is PRHDT, CDR2 FYEKMQ (reference sequence). The CDR3 runs to 21 residues. J gave up 7 bases and V 6 bases, and 29 bases lay outside the gene matches. Variable domain in full (rest from reference TRBV13 and TRBJ2-5): AAGVIQSPRHLIKEKRETATLKCYPIPRHDTVYWYQQGPGQDPQFLISFYEKMQSDKGSIPDRFSAQQFSDYHSELNMSSLELGDSALYFCASRAATTETSSGGALGTQYFGPGTRLLVL.

The J gene is TRBJ1-1, the V gene TRBV3-1 (or the pseudogene TRBV3-2); D is perhaps TRBD1 (6 bases). This CDR3 contains 17 residues. V lost 4 bases and J lost 0, with 18 bases in between. The germline CDR1 and CDR2 sequences are LGHDT and YNNKEL (reference sequence). CDR3 bases: TGTGCCAGCAGCCCTCTTACCGACAGGCGAATGAACACTGAAGCTTTCTTT. This encodes CASSPLTDRRMNTEAFF.

Here the CDR3 reads CASSPGGPEAFF. The CDR3 nucleotides read TGTGCCAGCAGCCCAGGGGGCCCTGAAGCTTTCTTT. The chain couples TRBV5-6 to TRBJ1-1; 8 nucleotides agree with TRBD1. Germline V CDR1 and CDR2: SGHDT, YYEEEE. J lost 6 bases, V lost 4 bases, and 2 bases had no gene match. The CDR3 totals 12 residues. The variable domain in full, completed from reference TRBV5-6 and TRBJ1-1, reads DAGVTQSPTHLIKTRGQQVTLRCSPKSGHDTVSWYQQALGQGPQFIFQYYEEEERQRGNFPDRFSGHQFPNYSSELNVNALLLGDSALYLCASSPGGPEAFFGQGTRLTVV.

The chain links TRBV5-1 to TRBJ1-1, with 7 bases matching TRBD1. CDR3 size: 14 residues. Germline CDR1 is SGHRS and CDR2 is YFSETQ. Unmatched junction bases numbered 6, after V lost 4 bases and J lost 3 bases. The CDR3 region is CASSLRDRYTEAFF. The CDR3 coding sequence is TGCGCCAGCAGCCTCCGGGACAGATACACTGAAGCTTTCTTT.

J is TRBJ2-1 and V is TRBV3-1 (or the pseudogene TRBV3-2); no clear D gene. V was clipped by 2 bases and J by 4 bases, with 9 bases between them. Germline CDR1 is LGHDT and CDR2 is YNNKEL (reference sequence). This CDR3 comprises 14 residues. The CDR3 is CASSQSEQYNEQFF. The CDR3 DNA is TGTGCCAGCAGCCAATCGGAACAGTACAATGAGCAGTTCTTC.

This chain joins TRBV27 and TRBJ2-7, with 7 bases identical to TRBD2. Germline loops: CDR1 MNHEY, CDR2 SMNVEV (reference sequence). V was pared by 1 base and J by 7 bases, with 7 bases of the junction left unmatched. This CDR3 is built from 14 residues. The CDR3 DNA reads as TGTGCCAGCAGTTTATTGGCCCCCGGGGGGGAGCAGTACTTC. It yields the protein CASSLLAPGGEQYF.

The rearrangement uses TRBV2 and TRBJ1-6; D uncertain. Trimming cost V 6 bases and J 9 bases, with 15 bases left between them. This CDR3 has 14 residues. CDR1 SNHLY and CDR2 FYNNEI come from the germline V gene. The CDR3 region has the DNA TGTGCCAGCAGAATGACGGACTCGGGTTCACCCCTCCACTTT. Protein product: CASRMTDSGSPLHF.

The V gene is TRBV30, the J gene TRBJ2-1, with 9 bases aligning to TRBD2. Unmatched junction bases numbered 9, after V lost 4 bases and J lost 14 bases. The CDR3 consists of 12 residues. CDR1 and CDR2 (germline): GTSNPN, SVGIG (reference sequence). In DNA form, the CDR3 reads TGTGCCTGGAAATTGGCGGGGGGGTCGAAGTTCTTC. Residues: CAWKLAGGSKFF.

This chain connects TRBV4-2 to TRBJ2-7, with 7 bases matching TRBD1. CDR3 length equals 16 residues. The germline gives CDR1 LGHNA, CDR2 YNFKEQ. V was clipped by 2 bases and J by 4 bases; unmatched bases: 11. CDR3 nucleotides: TGTGCCAGCAGCCAACGGGGCCAGGGACAGACGTACGAGCAGTACTTC. Protein product: CASSQRGQGQTYEQYF.

This chain uses TRBV24-1 with TRBJ1-5; TRBD1 matches at 8 bases. Germline V lookup: CDR1 KGHDR, CDR2 SFDVKD. Trimming removed 4 bases from V and 0 bases from J; junction bases left unmatched: 4. CDR3 length: 16 residues. CDR3 coding DNA: TGTGCCACCAGTGACCCAACAGGGGGTAGCAATCAGCCCCAGCATTTT. Its translation: CATSDPTGGSNQPQHF.